The 8 T cell receptor beta chains below all came from one sample that was sequenced in a study of blood T cell repertoires in COVID-19 (dated by TCRdb to the early 2020s). The library was prepared using the immunoSEQ multiplex PCR assay. This immuneACCESS table, as held by TCRdb, lists in-frame sequences with V and J called but not all clones. Of the missing ones, under half trace to an unresolved V gene in checked studies; the others have no known cause. The sample profile shows fewer than 75,000 clones; roughly 85% of them were found once. The leading ten clones occupy about 38% of the sample. Sequenced sample: peripheral blood. The receptors were gathered from a human donor in a cohort sampled during active COVID-19.

The J gene is TRBJ1-6, the V gene TRBV7-8; no firm D call. V gave up 3 bases and J gave up 0 bases, with 6 bases separating them. Germline V gene data show CDR1 as SGHVS and CDR2 as FQNEAQ. The CDR3 length is 15 residues. CDR3 sequence reads: CASSFQDSYNSPLHF. The CDR3 DNA reads TGTGCCAGCAGCTTCCAGGACTCCTATAATTCACCCCTCCACTTT.

The chain is built from TRBV5-1 and TRBJ1-5, with no clear D. CDR3 length equals 13 residues. Germline V gene sequence: CDR1 SGHRS, CDR2 YFSETQ. V was shortened by 3 bases and J by 7 bases, with 11 bases between the two germline ends. CDR3 sequence reads: CASSYRGQQPQHF. CDR3 nucleotide sequence: TGCGCCAGCAGCTACCGGGGTCAACAGCCCCAGCATTTT.

This clone was detected only a few times. This chain connects TRBV7-2 to TRBJ1-1; D ambiguous. This CDR3 is built from 15 residues. V dropped 3 bases and J dropped 2 bases, with 13 bases sitting between them. Germline CDR1 is SGHTA and CDR2 is FQGNSA. CDR3 sequence reads: CASSFGSGRNTEAFF. The CDR3 DNA reads as TGTGCCAGCAGCTTCGGATCGGGTCGAAACACTGAAGCTTTCTTT. Full variable domain (missing parts from reference TRBV7-2 and TRBJ1-1): GAGVSQSPSNKVTEKGKDVELRCDPISGHTALYWYRQSLGQGLEFLIYFQGNSAPDKSGLPSDRFSAERTGGSVSTLTIQRTQQEDSAVYLCASSFGSGRNTEAFFGQGTRLTVV.

In its sample, this clone ranks as medium-sized. This sequence joins TRBV14 and TRBJ1-2; possible D gene TRBD1, 6 bases. Germline CDR1 and CDR2: SGHDN and FVKESK. There are 14 residues in the CDR3. V was trimmed by 5 bases and J by 7 bases, leaving 17 bases between them. In DNA form, the CDR3 reads TGTGCCAGCAGCATACGGGGGGCTCGAGGTGGCTACACCTTC. Its translation: CASSIRGARGGYTF.

This chain links TRBV5-1 with TRBJ1-2; perhaps TRBD1 as D (6 bases). The germline V gene encodes CDR1 SGHRS and CDR2 YFSETQ. CDR3 length: 15 amino acids. The V and J ends lost 1 base and 4 bases respectively, with 14 bases between them. CDR3 in DNA: TGCGCCAGCAGCTTGCGAGCGGACAGCCGCTATGGCTACACCTTC. Encoded protein: CASSLRADSRYGYTF.

The chain carries TRBV28 and TRBJ1-2; perhaps TRBD1 as D (5 bases). This CDR3 region has 14 residues. From germline, CDR1 is MDHEN and CDR2 SYDVKM. V was clipped by 7 bases and J by 7 bases, with 19 bases between them. The CDR3 region has the DNA TGTGCCAGCAACAAGGGGCCCAGAACGAGTGGCTACACCTTC. Translation gives CASNKGPRTSGYTF.

This clone came up a few times. This chain uses TRBV9 with TRBJ1-5; a possible D gene is TRBD1 (5 bases). Germline V lookup: CDR1 SGDLS, CDR2 YYNGEE. The CDR3 totals 15 residues. V lost 4 bases to trimming and J lost 6 bases, with 17 bases between them. Here the CDR3 reads CASSPGPNGGQPQHF. The CDR3, as DNA: TGTGCCAGCAGCCCCGGCCCCAACGGGGGTCAGCCCCAGCATTTT.

A single count supports this clone. The V gene is TRBV5-6, the J gene TRBJ1-6, with unresolved D. The CDR3 length is 17 residues. Deletions cut 0 bases from V and 10 bases from J, with 20 bases between. Germline CDR1 SGHDT, CDR2 YYEEEE. This chain's CDR3 is CASSLGADPRGESPLHF. In DNA form, the CDR3 reads TGTGCCAGCAGCTTGGGGGCGGATCCCCGGGGTGAGTCACCCCTCCACTTT.